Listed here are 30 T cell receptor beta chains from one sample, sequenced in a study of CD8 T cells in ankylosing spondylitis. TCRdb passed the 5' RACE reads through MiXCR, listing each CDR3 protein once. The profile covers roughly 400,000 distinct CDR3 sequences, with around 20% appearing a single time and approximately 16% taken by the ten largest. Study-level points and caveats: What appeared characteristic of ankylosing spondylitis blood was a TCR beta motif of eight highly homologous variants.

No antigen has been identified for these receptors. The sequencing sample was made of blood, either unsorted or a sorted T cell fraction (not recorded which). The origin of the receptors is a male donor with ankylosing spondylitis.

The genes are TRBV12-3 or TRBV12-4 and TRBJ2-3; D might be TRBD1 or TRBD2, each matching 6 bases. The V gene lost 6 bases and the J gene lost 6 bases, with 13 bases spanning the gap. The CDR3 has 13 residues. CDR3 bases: TGTGCCAGCAGCCCTGGAGGGGGTGATACGCAGTATTTT. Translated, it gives CASSPGGGDTQYF.

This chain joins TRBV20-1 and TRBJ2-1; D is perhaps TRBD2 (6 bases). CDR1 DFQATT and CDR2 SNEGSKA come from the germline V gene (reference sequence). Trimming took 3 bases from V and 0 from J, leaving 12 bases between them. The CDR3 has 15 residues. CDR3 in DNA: TGCAGTGCTAGCCCGGACGGGAGCTCCTACAATGAGCAGTTCTTC. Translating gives CSASPDGSSYNEQFF.

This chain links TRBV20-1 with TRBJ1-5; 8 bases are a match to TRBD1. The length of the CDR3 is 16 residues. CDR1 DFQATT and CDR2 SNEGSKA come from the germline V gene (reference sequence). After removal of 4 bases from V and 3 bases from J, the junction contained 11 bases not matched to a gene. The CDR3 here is CSAMRSGTGSNQPQHF. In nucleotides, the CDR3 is TGCAGTGCTATGAGGTCCGGGACAGGTTCCAATCAGCCCCAGCATTTT.

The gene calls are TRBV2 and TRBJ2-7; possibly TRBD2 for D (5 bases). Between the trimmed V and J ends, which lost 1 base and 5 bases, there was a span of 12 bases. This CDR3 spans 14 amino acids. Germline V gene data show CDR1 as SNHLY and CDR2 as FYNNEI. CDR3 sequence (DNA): TGTGCCAGCAGTGAAGTTCGGGGTCTGGACGAGCAGTACTTC. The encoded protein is CASSEVRGLDEQYF.

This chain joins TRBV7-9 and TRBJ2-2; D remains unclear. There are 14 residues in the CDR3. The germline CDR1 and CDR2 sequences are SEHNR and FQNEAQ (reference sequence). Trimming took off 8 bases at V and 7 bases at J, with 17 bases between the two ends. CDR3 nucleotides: TGTGCCAGCCGTGGTAGCCCGACTCTCGGGGAGCTGTTTTTT. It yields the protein CASRGSPTLGELFF.

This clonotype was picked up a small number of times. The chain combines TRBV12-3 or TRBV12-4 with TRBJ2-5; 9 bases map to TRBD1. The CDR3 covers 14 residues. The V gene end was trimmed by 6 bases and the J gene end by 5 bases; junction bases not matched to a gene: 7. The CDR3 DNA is TGTGCCAGCAGACGGGACAGGGTGCCGGAGACCCAGTACTTC. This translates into CASRRDRVPETQYF.

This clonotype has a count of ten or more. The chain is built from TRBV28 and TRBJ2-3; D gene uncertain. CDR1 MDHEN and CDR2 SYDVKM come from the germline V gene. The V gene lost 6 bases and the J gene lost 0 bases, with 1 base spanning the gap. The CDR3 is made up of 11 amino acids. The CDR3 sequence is CASRSTDTQYF. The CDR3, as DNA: TGTGCCAGCAGAAGCACAGATACGCAGTATTTT.

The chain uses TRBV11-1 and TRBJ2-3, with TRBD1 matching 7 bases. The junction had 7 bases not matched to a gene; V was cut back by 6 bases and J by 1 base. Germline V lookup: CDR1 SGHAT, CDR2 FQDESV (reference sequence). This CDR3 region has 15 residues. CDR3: CASRKDRLRTDTQYF. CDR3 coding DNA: TGTGCCAGCAGAAAGGACAGGCTGCGCACAGATACGCAGTATTTT. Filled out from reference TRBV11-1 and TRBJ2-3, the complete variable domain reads EAEVAQSPRYKITEKSQAVAFWCDPISGHATLYWYRQILGQGPELLVQFQDESVVDDSQLPKDRFSAERLKGVDSTLKIQPAELGDSAMYLCASRKDRLRTDTQYFGPGTRLTVL.

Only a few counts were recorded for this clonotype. The CDR3 nucleotides are TGTGCCACCAGTGATCCGGGACAGACTCCCTACGAGCAGTACTTC. Its translation: CATSDPGQTPYEQYF. The J gene is TRBJ2-7, the V gene TRBV24-1; 7 positions match TRBD1. J gave up 2 bases and V 3 bases, and 6 bases lay outside the gene matches. Looked up from germline, CDR1 is KGHDR and CDR2 is SFDVKD. This CDR3 has 15 residues.

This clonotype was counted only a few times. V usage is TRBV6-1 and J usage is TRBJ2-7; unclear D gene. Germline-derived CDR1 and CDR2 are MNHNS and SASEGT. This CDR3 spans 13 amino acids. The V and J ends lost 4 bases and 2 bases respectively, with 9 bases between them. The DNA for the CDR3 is TGTGCCAGCAGTGCAGGTCGGACCTACGAGCAGTACTTC. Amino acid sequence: CASSAGRTYEQYF.

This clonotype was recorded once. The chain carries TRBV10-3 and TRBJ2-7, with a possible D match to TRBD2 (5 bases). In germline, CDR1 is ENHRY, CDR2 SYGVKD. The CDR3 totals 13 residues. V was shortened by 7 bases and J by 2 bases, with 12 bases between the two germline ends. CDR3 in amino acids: CAITGGSPYEQYF. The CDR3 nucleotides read TGTGCCATCACGGGCGGGTCGCCCTACGAGCAGTACTTC.

CDR3 sequence (DNA): TGTGCCAGCAGCTTAGCGTTTCGGGCTAGCGGGCTTACCTACGAGCAGTACTTC. Translation: CASSLAFRASGLTYEQYF. This rearrangement joins TRBV7-8 to TRBJ2-7; 8 bases are a match to TRBD2. This CDR3 contains 18 residues. CDR1 SGHVS and CDR2 FQNEAQ come from the germline V gene. After removal of 0 bases from V and 2 bases from J, the junction contained 12 bases not matched to a gene.

The CDR3 here is CSARAGRGDQPQHF. The CDR3 DNA is TGCAGTGCTAGAGCCGGCAGGGGAGATCAGCCCCAGCATTTT. The chain uses TRBV20-1 and TRBJ1-5; a possible D gene is TRBD1 (6 bases). CDR1 is DFQATT, CDR2 SNEGSKA, per germline (reference sequence). V gave up 1 base and J gave up 5 bases, with 12 bases separating them. The CDR3 is 14 amino acids.

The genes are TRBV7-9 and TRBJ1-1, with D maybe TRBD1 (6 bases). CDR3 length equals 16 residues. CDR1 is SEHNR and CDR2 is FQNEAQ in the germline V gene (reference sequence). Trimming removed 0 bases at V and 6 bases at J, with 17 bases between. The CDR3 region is CASSLAKGELGAEAFF. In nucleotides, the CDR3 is TGTGCCAGCAGCTTAGCCAAGGGGGAGTTGGGCGCTGAAGCTTTCTTT.

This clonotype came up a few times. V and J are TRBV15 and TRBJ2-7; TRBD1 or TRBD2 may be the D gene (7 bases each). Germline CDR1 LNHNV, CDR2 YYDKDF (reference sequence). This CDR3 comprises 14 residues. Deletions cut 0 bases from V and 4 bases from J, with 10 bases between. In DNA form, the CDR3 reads TGTGCCACCAGCAGAGATCAGGGGGGGTACGAGCAGTACTTC. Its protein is CATSRDQGGYEQYF.

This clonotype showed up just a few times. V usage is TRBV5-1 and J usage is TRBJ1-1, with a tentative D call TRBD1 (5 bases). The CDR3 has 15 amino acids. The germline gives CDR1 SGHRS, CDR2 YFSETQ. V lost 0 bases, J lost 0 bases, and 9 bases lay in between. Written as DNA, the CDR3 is TGCGCCAGCAGCTTGGTTGGGACGGTGAACACTGAAGCTTTCTTT. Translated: CASSLVGTVNTEAFF.

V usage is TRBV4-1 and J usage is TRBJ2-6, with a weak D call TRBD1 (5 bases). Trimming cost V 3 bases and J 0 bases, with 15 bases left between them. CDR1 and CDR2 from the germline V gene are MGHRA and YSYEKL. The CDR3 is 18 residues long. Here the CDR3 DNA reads TGCGCCAGCAGCCAGTCACAGGTGGTCGGCTCTGGGGCCAACGTCCTGACTTTC. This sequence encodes CASSQSQVVGSGANVLTF.

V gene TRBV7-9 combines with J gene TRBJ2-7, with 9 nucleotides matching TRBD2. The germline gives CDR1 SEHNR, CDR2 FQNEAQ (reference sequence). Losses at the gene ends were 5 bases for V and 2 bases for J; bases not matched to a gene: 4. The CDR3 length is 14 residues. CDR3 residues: CASSRGLAPYEQYF. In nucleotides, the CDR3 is TGTGCCAGCAGCCGGGGACTAGCCCCCTACGAGCAGTACTTC.

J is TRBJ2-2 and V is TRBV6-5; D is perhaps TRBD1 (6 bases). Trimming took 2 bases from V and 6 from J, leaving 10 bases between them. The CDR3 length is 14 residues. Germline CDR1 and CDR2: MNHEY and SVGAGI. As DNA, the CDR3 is TGTGCCAGCAGTTACCAACAGGGCTCCGGGGAGCTGTTTTTT. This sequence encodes CASSYQQGSGELFF.

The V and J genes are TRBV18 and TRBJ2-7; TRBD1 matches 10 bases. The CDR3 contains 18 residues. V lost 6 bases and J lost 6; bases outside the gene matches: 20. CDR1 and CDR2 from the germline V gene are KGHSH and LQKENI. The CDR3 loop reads CASSILDPGQGFRSEQYF. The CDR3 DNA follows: TGTGCCAGCTCGATACTAGATCCGGGACAGGGGTTTCGGAGCGAGCAGTACTTC.

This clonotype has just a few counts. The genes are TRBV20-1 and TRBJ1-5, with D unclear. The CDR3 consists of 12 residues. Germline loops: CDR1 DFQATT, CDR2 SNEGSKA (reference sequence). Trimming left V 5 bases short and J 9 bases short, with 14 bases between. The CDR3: CSALPPGRPQHF. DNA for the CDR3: TGCAGTGCTCTTCCTCCAGGTCGGCCCCAGCATTTT.

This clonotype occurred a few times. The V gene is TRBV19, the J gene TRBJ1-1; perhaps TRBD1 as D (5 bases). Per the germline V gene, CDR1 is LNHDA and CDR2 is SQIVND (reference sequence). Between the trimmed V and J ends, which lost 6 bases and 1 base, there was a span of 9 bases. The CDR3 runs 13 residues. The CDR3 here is CASRPRGNTEAFF. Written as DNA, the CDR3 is TGTGCCAGTAGACCAAGGGGGAACACTGAAGCTTTCTTT.

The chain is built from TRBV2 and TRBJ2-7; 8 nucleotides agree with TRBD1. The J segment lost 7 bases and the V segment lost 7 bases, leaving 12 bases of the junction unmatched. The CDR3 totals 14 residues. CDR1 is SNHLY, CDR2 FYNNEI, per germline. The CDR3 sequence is CASIWDRRLGEQYF. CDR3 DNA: TGTGCCAGCATCTGGGACAGGCGCCTGGGGGAGCAGTACTTC.

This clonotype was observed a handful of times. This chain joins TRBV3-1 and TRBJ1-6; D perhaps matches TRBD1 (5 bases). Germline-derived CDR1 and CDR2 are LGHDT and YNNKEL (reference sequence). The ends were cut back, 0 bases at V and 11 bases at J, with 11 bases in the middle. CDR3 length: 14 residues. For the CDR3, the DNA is TGTGCCAGCAGCCAAGAAGGGGTCGGGGCACCCCTCCACTTT. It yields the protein CASSQEGVGAPLHF.

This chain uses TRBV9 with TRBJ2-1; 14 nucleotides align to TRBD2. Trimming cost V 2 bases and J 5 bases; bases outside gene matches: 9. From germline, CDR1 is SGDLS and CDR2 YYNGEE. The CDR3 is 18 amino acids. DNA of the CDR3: TGTGCCAGCAGCGTCCAACCGGGACTAGCGGGAGAACACAATGAGCAGTTCTTC. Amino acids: CASSVQPGLAGEHNEQFF.

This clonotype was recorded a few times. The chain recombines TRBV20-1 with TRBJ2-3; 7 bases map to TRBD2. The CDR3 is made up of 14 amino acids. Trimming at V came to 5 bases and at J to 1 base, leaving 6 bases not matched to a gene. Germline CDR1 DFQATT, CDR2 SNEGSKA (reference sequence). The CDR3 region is CSAASGRGTDTQYF. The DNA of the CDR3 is TGCAGTGCTGCTAGCGGAAGAGGCACAGATACGCAGTATTTT.

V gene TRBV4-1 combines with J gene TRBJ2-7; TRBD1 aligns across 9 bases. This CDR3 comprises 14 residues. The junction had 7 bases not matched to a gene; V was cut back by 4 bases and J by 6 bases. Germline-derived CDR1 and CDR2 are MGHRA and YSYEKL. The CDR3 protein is CASSLGQGRGEQYF. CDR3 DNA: TGCGCCAGCAGCCTTGGACAGGGGAGGGGCGAGCAGTACTTC.

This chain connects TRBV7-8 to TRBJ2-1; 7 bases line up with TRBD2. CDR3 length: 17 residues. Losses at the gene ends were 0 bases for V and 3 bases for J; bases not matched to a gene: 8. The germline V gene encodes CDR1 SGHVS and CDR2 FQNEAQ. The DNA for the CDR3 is TGTGCCAGCAGCTTAGCGGGGCGGGAGCCGGGCTACAATGAGCAGTTCTTC. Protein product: CASSLAGREPGYNEQFF.

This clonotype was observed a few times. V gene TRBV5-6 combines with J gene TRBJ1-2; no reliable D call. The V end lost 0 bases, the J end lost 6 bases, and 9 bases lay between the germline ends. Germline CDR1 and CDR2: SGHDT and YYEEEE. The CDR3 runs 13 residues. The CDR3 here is CASSLAGPDGYTF. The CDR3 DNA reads TGTGCCAGCAGCTTGGCAGGTCCCGATGGCTACACCTTC.

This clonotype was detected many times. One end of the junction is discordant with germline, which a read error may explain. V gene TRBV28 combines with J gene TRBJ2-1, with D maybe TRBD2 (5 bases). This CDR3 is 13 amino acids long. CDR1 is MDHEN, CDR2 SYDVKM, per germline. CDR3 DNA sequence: TGCTCATGTGGAGGCGCGTCCTACAATGAGCAGTTCTTC. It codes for CSCGGASYNEQFF.